Shown below are 31 T cell receptor beta chains from a single sample sequenced in a study of CD8+CD57+ T cells in acquired aplastic anemia. Genomic DNA, the template, was used for profiling of the TCR beta VDJ and CDR3. TCRdb analysed the reads with MiXCR anew, one entry per CDR3 protein. Of about 120,000 distinct CDR3 sequences listed, about 43% were seen once; the top ten hold 2.6%. Sequencing involved patients with CD8+CD57+ cell expansion previously shown by flow cytometry. The material sequenced was sorted CD4+, CD8+, or CD8+CD57+ T cells (not recorded which) from PBMCs. These receptors came from a human donor with aplastic anemia.

This clonotype was observed many times. The rearrangement links TRBV7-9 to TRBJ1-1; 7 nucleotides align to TRBD1. This CDR3 has 14 amino acids. Trimming at V came to 5 bases and at J to 4 bases, leaving 7 bases not matched to a gene. Germline V CDR1 and CDR2: SEHNR, FQNEAQ (reference sequence). This CDR3 is CASSTQGPSTEAFF. For the CDR3, the DNA is TGTGCCAGCAGCACACAGGGGCCGAGCACTGAAGCTTTCTTT.

This chain uses TRBV5-1 with TRBJ1-6, with D perhaps matching TRBD1 (6 bases). This CDR3 has 17 amino acids. Trimming removed 2 bases at V and 0 bases at J, with 12 bases between. Germline lookup yields CDR1 SGHRS and CDR2 YFSETQ. The DNA for the CDR3 is TGCGCCAGCAGCTTCGGACAGACCAGCTCCTATAATTCACCCCTCCACTTT. It encodes CASSFGQTSSYNSPLHF.

This clonotype came up many times. The chain joins TRBV7-3 to TRBJ2-2; D call uncertain. The CDR3 runs 13 residues. V lost 8 bases, J lost 0 bases, and 7 bases lay in between. Germline values: CDR1 SGHTA, CDR2 FQGTGA. The DNA of the CDR3 is TGTGCCAGCGGTTCCTCGAACACCGGGGAGCTGTTTTTT. This gives the protein CASGSSNTGELFF.

There are many counts of this clonotype. This rearrangement joins TRBV3-1 to TRBJ2-7; no reliable D call. The CDR3 runs 14 residues. Germline CDR1 LGHDT, CDR2 YNNKEL (reference sequence). Trimming cost V 2 bases and J 0 bases, with 8 bases left between them. The CDR3 nucleotides read TGTGCCAGCAGCCAAAGCGATAGCTCCTACGAGCAGTACTTC. It translates to CASSQSDSSYEQYF.

In this sample, this clonotype turned up many times. The gene calls are TRBV7-9 and TRBJ2-3; perhaps TRBD2 as D (6 bases). CDR1 is SEHNR and CDR2 is FQNEAQ in the germline V gene (reference sequence). V was cut by 5 bases and J by 0 bases, with 12 bases left in between. The CDR3 loop spans 15 amino acids. The CDR3 sequence: CASSAPGLSTDTQYF. As DNA, the CDR3 is TGTGCCAGCAGCGCTCCGGGACTGAGCACAGATACGCAGTATTTT. Using reference TRBV7-9 and TRBJ2-3 for the parts outside the CDR3, the full variable domain is DTGVSQNPRHKITKRGQNVTFRCDPISEHNRLYWYRQTLGQGPEFLTYFQNEAQLEKSRLLSDRFSAERPKGSFSTLEIQRTEQGDSAMYLCASSAPGLSTDTQYFGPGTRLTVL.

This clonotype has more than one count but fewer than ten. The V call is TRBV18, the J call TRBJ1-1; unclear D gene. Between the trimmed V and J ends, which lost 4 bases and 5 bases, there was a span of 14 bases. This CDR3 has 14 amino acids. Per germline, CDR1 KGHSH and CDR2 LQKENI. The CDR3 sequence: CASSLGRAITEAFF. The DNA for the CDR3 is TGTGCCAGCTCACTCGGACGGGCGATAACTGAAGCTTTCTTT. The entire variable domain, with the rest obtained from reference TRBV18 and TRBJ1-1, is as follows: NAGVMQNPRHLVRRRGQEARLRCSPMKGHSHVYWYRQLPEEGLKFMVYLQKENIIDESGMPKERFSAEFPKEGPSILRIQQVVRGDSAAYFCASSLGRAITEAFFGQGTRLTVV.

This clonotype was counted ten times or more. A read error may be the cause here, since a much bigger clone is one base away. V is TRBV29-1 and J is TRBJ2-5, with a possible D match to TRBD2 (6 bases). CDR3 length: 13 residues. CDR1 SQVTM and CDR2 ANQGSEA come from the germline V gene. CDR3 bases: TGCAGCGTCGGCGGGACGGAGCAAGAGACCCGGTACTTC. Translation: CSVGGTEQETRYF.

The V and J genes are TRBV20-1 and TRBJ1-5, with 7 positions matching TRBD1. V gave up 0 bases and J gave up 2 bases; unmatched junction bases: 4. The CDR3 totals 15 residues. The germline gives CDR1 DFQATT, CDR2 SNEGSKA (reference sequence). The CDR3, as DNA: TGCAGTGCTAGAGATGAGGGGGCAGGCAATCAGCCCCAGCATTTT. Its protein is CSARDEGAGNQPQHF.

The chain employs TRBV9 and TRBJ1-1; D not resolved. The V and J ends lost 3 bases and 5 bases respectively, with 14 bases between them. Germline CDR1 SGDLS, CDR2 YYNGEE. The CDR3 length is 14 residues. CDR3 sequence: CASSGLDRITEAFF. The CDR3 DNA sequence: TGTGCCAGCAGCGGATTGGACCGAATAACTGAAGCTTTCTTT.

With respect to this clonotype: This may arise from a read error, as a much more abundant clone is one base away. The missing conserved phenylalanine or tryptophan at the end of this CDR3 makes a read error likely. This rearrangement joins TRBV18 to TRBJ1-6; no clear D gene. CDR1 and CDR2 from the germline V gene are KGHSH and LQKENI. The CDR3 spans 13 residues. V gave up 2 bases and J gave up 10 bases, with 9 bases separating them. This chain's CDR3 is CASSPREESPLHS. CDR3 nucleotides: TGTGCCAGCTCACCAAGGGAAGAATCACCCCTCCACTCT.

This clonotype came up many times. The chain uses TRBV5-1 and TRBJ2-5; 13 nucleotides match TRBD2. The ends lost 5 bases at V and 5 bases at J; junction bases unmatched: 9. CDR3 length: 16 residues. CDR1 SGHRS and CDR2 YFSETQ come from the germline V gene. The CDR3 sequence: CASRGGLAGYQETQYF. As DNA, the CDR3 is TGCGCCAGCAGAGGGGGACTAGCGGGGTATCAGGAGACCCAGTACTTC.

By sample fraction, this clonotype is medium-sized (0.01 to 0.1%). The chain links TRBV10-3 to TRBJ1-1, with D perhaps matching TRBD1 (6 bases). Trimming removed 4 bases from V and 1 base from J, with 16 bases in between. This CDR3 is 16 amino acids long. Looked up from germline, CDR1 is ENHRY and CDR2 is SYGVKD. CDR3 sequence: CAISASGALGNTEAFF. The CDR3, as DNA: TGTGCCATCAGTGCGTCAGGGGCATTAGGGAACACTGAAGCTTTCTTT.

This clonotype was observed a few times. The V gene is TRBV5-1, the J gene TRBJ2-5; TRBD1 matches 8 bases. The CDR3 runs to 15 residues. Germline lookup yields CDR1 SGHRS and CDR2 YFSETQ. V shed 5 bases, J shed 4 bases, and the junction held 10 bases outside the gene matches. The DNA of the CDR3 is TGCGCCAGCAGACGAGACAGGGGCCCCCGAGAGACCCAGTACTTC. Translation: CASRRDRGPRETQYF.

This clonotype came up many times. The gene calls are TRBV20-1 and TRBJ2-7, with D possibly being TRBD1 or TRBD2 (5 bases each). The germline V gene encodes CDR1 DFQATT and CDR2 SNEGSKA (reference sequence). V was cut by 3 bases and J by 3 bases, with 9 bases left in between. The CDR3 covers 12 residues. As DNA, the CDR3 is TGCAGTGCTAGCCGGGACGGCTACGAGCAGTACTTC. Amino acid sequence: CSASRDGYEQYF.

This clonotype was recorded once. Germline is not matched at one junction end, which may reflect a read error. The chain employs TRBV11-2 and TRBJ2-7; either TRBD1 or TRBD2 may supply D (6 bases each). The germline V gene has CDR1 SGHAT and CDR2 FQNNGV. This CDR3 has 16 residues. CDR3 in DNA: TGTGCCGGCAGCTTAGAATGGGGGGCGAGCTCCTACGAGCAGTACTTC. This encodes CAGSLEWGASSYEQYF.

For this clonotype: A much larger clonotype is one base distant, so this may be a read error. The V call is TRBV20-1, the J call TRBJ2-7, with D possibly being TRBD1 (5 bases). The CDR3 spans 13 residues. Germline values: CDR1 DFQATT, CDR2 SNEGSKA (reference sequence). CDR3 coding DNA: TGCAGTGCTAGAGGGGGCCCGACCTACAAGCAGTACTTC. Translation: CSARGGPTYKQYF.

This sequence joins TRBV2 and TRBJ1-5, with TRBD1 as a possible D gene (5 bases). V was cut by 7 bases and J by 6 bases, with 19 bases left in between. Germline V gene sequence: CDR1 SNHLY, CDR2 FYNNEI. This CDR3 comprises 15 residues. CDR3 in amino acids: CASNSRDFGGQPQHF. In nucleotides, the CDR3 is TGTGCCAGCAACAGCCGGGACTTCGGGGGTCAGCCCCAGCATTTT.

The table lists this clonotype with many counts. The rearrangement uses TRBV14 and TRBJ2-3; D may be TRBD1 (6 bases). Germline V gives CDR1 SGHDN, CDR2 FVKESK. The CDR3 has 15 residues. The V end was cut by 4 bases, the J end by 4 bases, with 15 bases between. CDR3 residues: CASSPGDVLPDTQYF. In nucleotides, the CDR3 is TGTGCCAGCAGCCCAGGGGACGTCCTCCCAGATACGCAGTATTTT.

This chain connects TRBV2 to TRBJ1-3; D call uncertain. CDR3 length: 14 amino acids. V was pared by 3 bases and J by 2 bases, with 8 bases between. Germline V gene sequence: CDR1 SNHLY, CDR2 FYNNEI. In DNA form, the CDR3 reads TGTGCCAGCAGTGAGAAGAAGGCTGGAAACACCATATATTTT. It translates to CASSEKKAGNTIYF.

There are many counts of this clonotype. This chain uses TRBV28 with TRBJ2-7; TRBD1 agrees at 7 bases. V gave up 8 bases and J gave up 5 bases; unmatched junction bases: 9. CDR3 size: 13 residues. The germline CDR1 and CDR2 sequences are MDHEN and SYDVKM. The CDR3 region is CASRGGWFDEQYF. In DNA form, the CDR3 reads TGTGCCAGCCGAGGGGGCTGGTTCGACGAGCAGTACTTC.

This clonotype occurred a few times. V and J are TRBV10-3 and TRBJ2-1; maybe TRBD2 (5 bases). In germline, CDR1 is ENHRY, CDR2 SYGVKD. The CDR3 covers 14 residues. Deletions cut 6 bases from V and 8 bases from J, with 17 bases between. The CDR3 DNA reads as TGTGCCATCAGGCCGGGCGGAGGACTCTATGAGCAGTTCTTC. Its protein product is CAIRPGGGLYEQFF.

The chain joins TRBV10-3 to TRBJ1-1, with a weak D call TRBD1 (6 bases). V gave up 2 bases and J gave up 5 bases, with 6 bases separating them. The germline V gene encodes CDR1 ENHRY and CDR2 SYGVKD. This CDR3 is 12 amino acids long. CDR3 amino acids: CAISETGTEAFF. The CDR3 DNA sequence: TGTGCCATCAGTGAGACAGGGACTGAAGCTTTCTTT.

In regard to this clonotype: One base away lies a much larger clone, so this may be a sequencing read error. V is TRBV6-1 and J is TRBJ2-7; 8 positions agree with TRBD1. The CDR3 sequence is 14 residues long. Germline V gives CDR1 MNHNS, CDR2 SASEGT. The CDR3 sequence is CACSPRTGRYEQYF. DNA for the CDR3: TGTGCCTGCAGTCCACGGACAGGGAGGTACGAGCAGTACTTC.

The V call is TRBV12-3 or TRBV12-4, the J call TRBJ1-6; no reliable D call. The CDR3 has 15 residues. The V gene lost 5 bases and the J gene lost 8 bases, with 16 bases spanning the gap. In nucleotides, the CDR3 is TGTGCCAGCAGTCCAAGCGGAGATATTTATTCACCCCTCCACTTT. Protein product: CASSPSGDIYSPLHF.

This clonotype has ten or more counts. The rearrangement joins TRBV7-2 to TRBJ1-5, with 7 bases that match TRBD1. V dropped 5 bases and J dropped 7; count of bases not matched to a gene: 8. This CDR3 is built from 14 residues. Per germline, CDR1 SGHTA and CDR2 FQGNSA. The CDR3 loop reads CASSLDRVGQPQHF. The CDR3 DNA is TGTGCCAGCAGCCTAGACAGGGTGGGACAGCCCCAGCATTTT.

The rearrangement links TRBV10-2 to TRBJ2-7, with D maybe TRBD2 (5 bases). The CDR3 loop spans 13 amino acids. Germline values: CDR1 WSHSY, CDR2 SAAADI. Trimming cost V 8 bases and J 1 base, with 12 bases left between them. CDR3 DNA: TGCGCCAGCGGTTGGACGGGATCCTACGAGCAGTACTTC. Protein: CASGWTGSYEQYF.

The V call is TRBV7-9, the J call TRBJ2-2, with 7 bases identical to TRBD1. The CDR3 loop spans 14 amino acids. Germline trimming cut 5 bases from V and 5 bases from J; bases unmatched to any gene: 5. The germline gives CDR1 SEHNR, CDR2 FQNEAQ (reference sequence). This CDR3 is CASSLGTATGELFF. CDR3 DNA: TGTGCCAGCAGCCTCGGGACAGCGACCGGGGAGCTGTTTTTT.

This clonotype was detected ten times or more. This chain joins TRBV12-3 or TRBV12-4 and TRBJ2-2; D is unclear. The germline V and J ends were trimmed by 4 bases and 0 bases, with 6 bases remaining between them. The length of the CDR3 is 14 residues. The CDR3: CASSWEPNTGELFF. The CDR3 DNA is TGTGCCAGCAGTTGGGAACCGAACACCGGGGAGCTGTTTTTT.

The rearrangement uses TRBV29-1 and TRBJ2-7; possibly TRBD1 or TRBD2 for D (5 bases each). This CDR3 comprises 11 residues. Per germline, CDR1 SQVTM and CDR2 ANQGSEA. CDR3 loop: CSAEGHGEQYF. The CDR3 bases are TGCAGTGCCGAGGGGCATGGGGAGCAGTACTTC.

The table lists this clonotype with many counts. The genes are TRBV5-8 and TRBJ1-1, with D possibly TRBD1 on 5 matching bases. The CDR3 spans 14 residues. Between the trimmed V and J ends, which lost 1 base and 2 bases, there was a span of 9 bases. In germline, CDR1 is SGHTS, CDR2 YDEGEE. The CDR3 spells CASSLQGPNTEAFF. CDR3 bases: TGTGCCAGCAGCTTGCAGGGCCCCAACACTGAAGCTTTCTTT.

This clonotype was counted at least ten times. The J gene is TRBJ1-3, the V gene TRBV5-4; TRBD1 matches at 8 bases. With V trimmed by 4 bases and J by 5 bases, 8 bases remained unmatched. The CDR3 is 15 residues long. Germline CDR1 and CDR2: SGHNT and YYREEE (reference sequence). As DNA, the CDR3 is TGTGCCAGCAGCATTGGACAGGGTCGGAGAAACACCATATATTTT. Its protein product is CASSIGQGRRNTIYF.